The source of this T cell receptor (beta chain) is a study of T-cell memory formation after mild COVID-19 (dated by TCRdb to 2020 to 2022). Some background on the complete study: TCR sequence clusters from the two donors were found to be largely donor specific. Longitudinal TCRalpha and TCRbeta repertoire sequencing tracked T-cell clones expanding and contracting after mild COVID-19 in two donors. Two young, previously healthy adult volunteers made up the cohort, one male and one female.

Sequencing used an Illumina NovaSeq 6000. TCRalpha and TCRbeta cDNA libraries were constructed by 5'RACE with constant-segment primers, with sample barcodes and unique molecular identifiers being introduced. Trizol reagent was used to extract RNA from every sample. The libraries were amplified in two PCR steps, and the second step added a second sample barcode and Illumina TruSeq adapters. Sequencing of the libraries was done on an Illumina NovaSeq, producing 2 x 150 bp paired-end reads. Processing in the source paper ran as follows. The reads were demultiplexed and collapsed into UMI-guided consensus sequences using migec v1.2.7. Using mixcr v2.1.11, UMI consensuses were aligned to TRA and TRB V and J templates and then assembled into clonotypes. Clonotypes were classified as expanded or contracted when called significant by both edgeR and NoisET, with noise models trained on biological replicates. edgeR calls used a false discovery rate-adjusted p below 0.01 and a log2 fold-change threshold of 1. As an exploratory analysis of dynamics, max-normalized trajectories of the 1000 most abundant clonotypes were examined by PCA with hierarchical clustering. Separately sequenced CD4+ and CD8+ repertoires were used to assign the CD4 or CD8 phenotype of responding clones. TCRdb trimmed the raw reads at Q25, called clones with MiXCR and kept productive beta chains. Under each unique CDR3 protein, matching rows form one entry showing the most common genes and DNA. For this entry, the V and J calls and clone size follow TCRdb and not the study's own pipeline. The sample table records 400,000 or so distinct CDR3 sequences; around 20% of these occur just once. The top ten constitute more than 8% of the sample.

Paper-wide results and their limitations: From day 15 to 85, contracting clones showed balanced CD4/CD8 phenotypes, whereas a second wave of clones that expanded from day 15 to 37 leaned towards CD4+. Contracting CD4+ clones were located mainly in the CM and EM memory subsets, whereas CD8+ clones were found to be enriched in EMRA. The second-wave clones that peaked on day 37 were not confirmed to be SARS-CoV-2 specific. Only two mild cases were covered by the study, and larger cohorts that include severe cases with pre-infection samples were considered necessary. The detection of some responding clones in pre-infection memory suggests that pre-existing cross-reactive memory T cells joined the SARS-CoV-2 response.

Ficoll-Paque density gradient centrifugation was used to isolate PBMCs. As regards this clonotype: Its antigen remains unidentified. Qualities for individual bases were not recorded, and no much larger clone is one base off.

The CDR3 covers 17 residues, taking in both the cysteine and the phenylalanine. Kept here is only the CDR3 DNA, which spans 51 bases and is read in frame from base 1. As encoded in the germline V gene, CDR1 is ENHRY while CDR2 is SYGVKD. V is clipped by 10 bases and J by 0 bases, and the sequence between their germline boundaries is 22 bases long. The chain uses TRBV10-3 and TRBJ1-3; TRBD1 is a weak D gene call, 5 bases matching. Sequences were obtained from PBMCs or a T cell subset sorted from them (not recorded which). This TCR derives from an adult woman who had mild COVID-19 (a few samples of this study predate the infection). The sample titles of this study are shuffled in the database, so cell type and time point are left out; the donor was told from shared clones. CDR3 sequence: CASRIHQGIYSGNTIYF. At the DNA level, the sequence is TGTGCCAGCAGAATCCATCAGGGTATTTACTCTGGAAACACCATATATTTT.